This T cell receptor (beta chain) appears in the sequencing data of a study of Ad26.COV2.S vaccination and SARS-CoV-2 variants. The study, taken as a whole, reports: Spike-specific CD8+ and CD4+ T cell responses reportedly showed substantial breadth after vaccination. Vaccinees showed greater spike-specific TCR breadth than placebo recipients.

Details on this clone: The antigen remains unidentified.

Trimming took off 0 bases at V and 2 bases at J, with 5 bases between the two ends. CDR1 is KGHSH and CDR2 is LQKENI in the germline V gene. The CDR3 contains 14 residues. The data were produced by immunoSEQ multiplex PCR, yet TCRdb's version contains in-frame clones alone and is incomplete. This table has roughly 380,000 clones, approximately 90% appearing once. Material: peripheral blood, obtained after recovery from COVID-19. V and J are TRBV18 and TRBJ2-1; D uncertain. This clonotype was obtained from a human donor who had recovered from COVID-19. The CDR3 DNA sequence: TGTGCCAGCTCACCACCGTTGGCCTACAATGAGCAGTTCTTC. Translation: CASSPPLAYNEQFF. The whole variable domain, filled in from reference TRBV18 and TRBJ2-1, reads NAGVMQNPRHLVRRRGQEARLRCSPMKGHSHVYWYRQLPEEGLKFMVYLQKENIIDESGMPKERFSAEFPKEGPSILRIQQVVRGDSAAYFCASSPPLAYNEQFFGPGTRLTVL.